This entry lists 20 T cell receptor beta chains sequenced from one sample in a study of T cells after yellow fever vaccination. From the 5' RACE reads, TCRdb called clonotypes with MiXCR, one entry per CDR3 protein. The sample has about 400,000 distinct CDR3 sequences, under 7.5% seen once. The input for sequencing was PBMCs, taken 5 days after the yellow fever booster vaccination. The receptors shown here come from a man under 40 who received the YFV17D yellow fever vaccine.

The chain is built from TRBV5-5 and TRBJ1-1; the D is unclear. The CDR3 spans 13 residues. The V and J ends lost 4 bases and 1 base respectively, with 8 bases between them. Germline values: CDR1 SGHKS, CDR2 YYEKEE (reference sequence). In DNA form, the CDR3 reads TGTGCCAGCAGCCCCCCAACGAACACTGAAGCTTTCTTT. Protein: CASSPPTNTEAFF.

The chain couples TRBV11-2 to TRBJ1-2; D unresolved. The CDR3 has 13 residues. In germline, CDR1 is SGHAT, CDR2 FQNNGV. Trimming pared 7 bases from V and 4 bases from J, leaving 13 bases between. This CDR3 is CASNPLGSYGYTF. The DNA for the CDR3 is TGTGCCAGCAACCCCCTCGGGAGCTATGGCTACACCTTC.

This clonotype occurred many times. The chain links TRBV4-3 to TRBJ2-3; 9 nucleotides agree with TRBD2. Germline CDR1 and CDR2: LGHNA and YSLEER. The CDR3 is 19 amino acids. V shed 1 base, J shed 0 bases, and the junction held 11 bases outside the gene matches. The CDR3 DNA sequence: TGCGCCAGCAGCCAAGGTCAGCTAGCGGGGTATCGAAGCACAGATACGCAGTATTTT. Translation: CASSQGQLAGYRSTDTQYF.

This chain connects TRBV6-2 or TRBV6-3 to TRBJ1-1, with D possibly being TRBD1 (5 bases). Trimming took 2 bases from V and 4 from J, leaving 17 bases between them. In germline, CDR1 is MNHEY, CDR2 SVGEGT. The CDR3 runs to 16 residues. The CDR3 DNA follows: TGTGCCAGCAGTTACGCTTTGGGGCGAGGAACCACTGAAGCTTTCTTT. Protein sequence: CASSYALGRGTTEAFF.

The CDR3: CSASISSTDTQYF. As DNA, the CDR3 is TGCAGTGCTAGTATTAGTAGCACAGATACGCAGTATTTT. The chain has TRBV20-1 and TRBJ2-3; unclear D gene. V was cut by 3 bases and J by 0 bases, with 7 bases left in between. In germline, CDR1 is DFQATT, CDR2 SNEGSKA (reference sequence). The CDR3 is made up of 13 amino acids.

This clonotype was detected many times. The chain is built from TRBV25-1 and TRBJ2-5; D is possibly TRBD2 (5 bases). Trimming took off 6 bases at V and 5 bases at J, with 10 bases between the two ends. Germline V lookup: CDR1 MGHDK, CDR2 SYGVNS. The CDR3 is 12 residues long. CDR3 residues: CASRPSGETQYF. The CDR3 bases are TGTGCCAGCAGGCCTTCGGGGGAGACCCAGTACTTC.

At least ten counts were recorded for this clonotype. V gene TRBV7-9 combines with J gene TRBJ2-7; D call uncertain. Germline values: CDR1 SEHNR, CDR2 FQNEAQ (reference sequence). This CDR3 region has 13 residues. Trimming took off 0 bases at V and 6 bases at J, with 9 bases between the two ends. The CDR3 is CASSLAGSIEQYF. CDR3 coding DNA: TGTGCCAGCAGCTTAGCGGGGTCAATCGAGCAGTACTTC.

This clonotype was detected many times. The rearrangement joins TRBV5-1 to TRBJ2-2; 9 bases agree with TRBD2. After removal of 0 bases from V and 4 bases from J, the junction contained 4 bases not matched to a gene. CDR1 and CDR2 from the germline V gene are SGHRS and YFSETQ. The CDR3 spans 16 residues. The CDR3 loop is CASSLASSGVTGELFF. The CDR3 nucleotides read TGCGCCAGCAGCTTGGCCTCTAGCGGGGTCACCGGGGAGCTGTTTTTT.

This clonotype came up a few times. The CDR3 protein is CASSPGTARSSPLHF. For the CDR3, the DNA is TGCGCCAGCAGCCCCGGGACAGCACGTTCGTCACCCCTCCACTTT. This chain uses TRBV5-1 with TRBJ1-6; 7 bases agree with TRBD1. V dropped 4 bases and J dropped 10; count of bases not matched to a gene: 11. The CDR3 spans 15 residues. The germline CDR1 and CDR2 sequences are SGHRS and YFSETQ.

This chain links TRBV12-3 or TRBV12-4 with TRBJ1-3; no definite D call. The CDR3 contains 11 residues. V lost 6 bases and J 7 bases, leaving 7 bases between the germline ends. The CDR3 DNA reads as TGTGCCAGCAGCCTCTCCAACACCATATATTTT. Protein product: CASSLSNTIYF.

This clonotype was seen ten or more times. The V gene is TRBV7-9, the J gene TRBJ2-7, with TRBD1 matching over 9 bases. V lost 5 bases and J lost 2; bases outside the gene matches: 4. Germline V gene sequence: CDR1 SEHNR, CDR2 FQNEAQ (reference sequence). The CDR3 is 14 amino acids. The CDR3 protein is CASSIDRGTYEQYF. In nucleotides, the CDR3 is TGTGCCAGCAGCATAGACAGGGGGACCTACGAGCAGTACTTC.

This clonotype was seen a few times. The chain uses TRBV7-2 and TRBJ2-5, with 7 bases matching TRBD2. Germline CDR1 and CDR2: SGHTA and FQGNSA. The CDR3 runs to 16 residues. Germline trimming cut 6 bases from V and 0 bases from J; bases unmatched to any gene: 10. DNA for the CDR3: TGTGCCAGCAGGCCACTCCCCCTAGCGGACCAAGAGACCCAGTACTTC. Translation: CASRPLPLADQETQYF.

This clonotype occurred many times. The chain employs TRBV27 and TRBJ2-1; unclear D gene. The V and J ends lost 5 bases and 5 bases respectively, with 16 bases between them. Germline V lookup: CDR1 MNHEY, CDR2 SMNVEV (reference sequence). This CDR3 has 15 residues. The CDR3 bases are TGTGCCAGCAGTCAAGACTTACTTCCTAACAATGAGCAGTTCTTC. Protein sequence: CASSQDLLPNNEQFF.

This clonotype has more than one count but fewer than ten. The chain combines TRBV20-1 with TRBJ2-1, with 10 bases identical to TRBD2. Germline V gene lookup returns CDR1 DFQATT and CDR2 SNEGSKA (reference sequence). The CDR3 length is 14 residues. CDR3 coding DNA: TGCAGAGTGGGAGCGGGAGGGCTATACAATGAGCAGTTCTTC. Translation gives CRVGAGGLYNEQFF.

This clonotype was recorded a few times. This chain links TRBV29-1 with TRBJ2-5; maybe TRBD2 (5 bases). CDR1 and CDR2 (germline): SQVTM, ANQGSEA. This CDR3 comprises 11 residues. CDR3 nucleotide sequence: TGCATTGTGAGGGAAAAAGAGACCCAGTACTTC. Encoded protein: CIVREKETQYF.

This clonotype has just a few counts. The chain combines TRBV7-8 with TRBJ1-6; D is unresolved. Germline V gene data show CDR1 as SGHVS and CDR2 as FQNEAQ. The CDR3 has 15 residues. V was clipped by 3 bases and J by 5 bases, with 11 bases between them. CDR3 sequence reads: CASSLGSGHNSPLHF. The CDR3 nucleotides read TGTGCCAGCAGCTTGGGGTCGGGTCATAATTCACCCCTCCACTTT.

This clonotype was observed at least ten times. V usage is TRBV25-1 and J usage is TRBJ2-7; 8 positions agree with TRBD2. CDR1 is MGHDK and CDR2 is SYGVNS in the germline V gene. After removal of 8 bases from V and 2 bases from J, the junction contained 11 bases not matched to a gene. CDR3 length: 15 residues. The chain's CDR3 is CASVSTSVTPYEQYF. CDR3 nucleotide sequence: TGTGCCAGCGTGTCGACTAGCGTTACGCCCTACGAGCAGTACTTC.

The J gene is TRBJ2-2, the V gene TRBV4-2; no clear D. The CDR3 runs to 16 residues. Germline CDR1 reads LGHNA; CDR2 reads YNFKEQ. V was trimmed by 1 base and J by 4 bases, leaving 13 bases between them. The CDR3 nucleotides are TGTGCCAGCAGCCAAGTGTACTGGGGATCCACCGGGGAGCTGTTTTTT. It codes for CASSQVYWGSTGELFF.

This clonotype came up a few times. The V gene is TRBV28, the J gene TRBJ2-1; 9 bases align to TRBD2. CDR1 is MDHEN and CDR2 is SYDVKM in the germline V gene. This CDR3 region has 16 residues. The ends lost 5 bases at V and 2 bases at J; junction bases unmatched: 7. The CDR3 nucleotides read TGTGCCAGCAGTCGGGTAGCGGGAGTGGCCTACAATGAGCAGTTCTTC. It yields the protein CASSRVAGVAYNEQFF.

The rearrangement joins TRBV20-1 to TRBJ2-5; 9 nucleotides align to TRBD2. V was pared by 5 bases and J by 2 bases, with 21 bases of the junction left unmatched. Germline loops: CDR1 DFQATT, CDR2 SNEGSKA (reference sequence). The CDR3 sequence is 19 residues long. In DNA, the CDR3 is TGCAGTGCTGCCAACGGCCCGGGACTAGCTGCAGTTTTGCAAGAGACCCAGTACTTC. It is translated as CSAANGPGLAAVLQETQYF.